This T cell receptor beta chain is drawn from a study of technical replicates of blood from several donors (TCRdb year 2017). Libraries were built with the immunoSEQ multiplex PCR assay. In TCRdb, the immuneACCESS table is reduced to in-frame sequences with V and J assigned. These tables do not hold every clone; where another copy was compared, an unresolved V gene accounts for under half, and the others remain unexplained. This sample gives some 90,000 clones in total; roughly 95% of them show up just once. The ten largest clones represent about 0.36% of the sample. Measured from the cysteine to the phenylalanine, the CDR3 is 15 residues long. The read is trimmed to its CDR3 DNA, 45 bases read in frame from base 1. V sheds 3 bases and J sheds 4 bases, leaving 13 bases between their ends. CDR1 and CDR2, per the germline V gene, are MDHEN and SYDVKM. A word on this clone: It has no known antigen specificity. No much larger clone exists at a distance of one base, and base qualities are not known.

This chain joins TRBV28 to TRBJ2-1; the D gene is possibly TRBD2, with 6 bases matching. Sample: T cells isolated from PBMCs. This receptor was identified in a human donor in good health. The sequenced DNA: TGTGCCAGCAGTTTTTCGGGGGTAGATTACAATGAGCAGTTCTTC. Its amino acids are CASSFSGVDYNEQFF.